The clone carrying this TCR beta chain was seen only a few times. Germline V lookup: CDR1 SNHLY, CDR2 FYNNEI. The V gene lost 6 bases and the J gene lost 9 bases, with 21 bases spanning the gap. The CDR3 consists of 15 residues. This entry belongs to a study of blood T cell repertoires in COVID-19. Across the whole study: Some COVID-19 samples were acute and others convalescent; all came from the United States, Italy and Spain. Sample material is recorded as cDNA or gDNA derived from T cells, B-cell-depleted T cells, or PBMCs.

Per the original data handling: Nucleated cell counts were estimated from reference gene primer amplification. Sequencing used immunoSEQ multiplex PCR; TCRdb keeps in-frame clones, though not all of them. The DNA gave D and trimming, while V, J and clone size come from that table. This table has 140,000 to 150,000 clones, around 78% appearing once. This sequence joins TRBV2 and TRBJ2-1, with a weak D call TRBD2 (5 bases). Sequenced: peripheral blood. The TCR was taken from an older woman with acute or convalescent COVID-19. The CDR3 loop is CASRGGWEESGEQFF. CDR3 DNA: TGTGCCAGCAGAGGAGGATGGGAAGAGTCTGGTGAGCAGTTCTTC. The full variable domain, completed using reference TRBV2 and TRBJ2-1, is EPEVTQTPSHQVTQMGQEVILRCVPISNHLYFYWYRQILGQKVEFLVSFYNNEISEKSEIFDDQFSVERPDGSNFTLKIRSTKLEDSAMYFCASRGGWEESGEQFFGPGTRLTVL.